What follows are 23 T cell receptor beta chains derived from one specimen sequenced in a study of cytomegalovirus exposure and HLA in healthy donors. Measured with immunoSEQ multiplex PCR; TCRdb has only the in-frame clones, and not every one. The sample holds roughly 260,000 clones, around 90% seen once. The source material was PBMCs. The receptors derive from a woman under 30 in good health and CMV-seronegative.

The chain uses TRBV4-1 and TRBJ2-1; D is ambiguous. V was pared by 3 bases and J by 5 bases, with 11 bases between. The CDR3 spans 14 residues. From germline, CDR1 is MGHRA and CDR2 YSYEKL. CDR3 amino acids: CASSQTQRNNEQFF. DNA for the CDR3: TGCGCCAGCAGCCAGACTCAAAGGAACAATGAGCAGTTCTTC.

V and J are TRBV7-9 and TRBJ1-1; TRBD1 matches 8 bases. The germline V gene encodes CDR1 SEHNR and CDR2 FQNEAQ (reference sequence). Trimming took 5 bases from V and 5 from J; bases not matched to a gene: 7. This CDR3 region has 14 residues. CDR3 in amino acids: CASSLDRVETEAFF. The CDR3, as DNA: TGTGCCAGCAGCCTGGACAGGGTTGAGACTGAAGCTTTCTTT.

The rearrangement links TRBV6-6 to TRBJ2-4, with D possibly TRBD1 on 6 matching bases. The CDR3 has 16 amino acids. The germline CDR1 and CDR2 sequences are MNHNY and SVGAGI (reference sequence). Trimming removed 6 bases at V and 0 bases at J, with 15 bases between. The CDR3 loop is CASSLDRLLAKNIQYF. CDR3 nucleotides: TGTGCCAGCAGCCTGGACAGATTACTAGCCAAAAACATTCAGTACTTC.

This clone was counted a few times. The chain couples TRBV6-5 to TRBJ2-7, with D perhaps TRBD2 (7 bases). V shed 6 bases and J shed 1 base, with 10 bases lying between them. The CDR3 is made up of 13 amino acids. The germline V gene has CDR1 MNHEY and CDR2 SVGAGI. This CDR3 reads CASRGGASYEQYF. The CDR3 DNA reads as TGTGCCAGCAGAGGGGGGGCATCCTACGAGCAGTACTTC.

The chain joins TRBV10-3 to TRBJ2-1; 7 bases line up with TRBD2. V lost 3 bases, J lost 4 bases, and 3 bases stayed unmatched. From germline, CDR1 is ENHRY and CDR2 SYGVKD. The CDR3 totals 14 residues. The CDR3 protein is CAISDSGVYNEQFF. The CDR3 nucleotides are TGTGCCATCAGTGACAGCGGGGTATACAATGAGCAGTTCTTC.

The chain uses TRBV4-3 and TRBJ1-2; 7 nucleotides match TRBD1. V shed 0 bases, J shed 6 bases, and the junction held 19 bases outside the gene matches. The CDR3 extends over 19 amino acids. Germline V gives CDR1 LGHNA, CDR2 YSLEER. This CDR3 reads CASSQEGRTGRGLRDGYTF. DNA for the CDR3: TGCGCCAGCAGCCAAGAAGGGAGGACAGGAAGGGGGCTAAGAGATGGCTACACCTTC.

The CDR3 coding sequence is TGTGCCAGCAGTTTTGTAGGAGGGGCCAGTGGCTACACCTTC. It specifies CASSFVGGASGYTF. This rearrangement joins TRBV28 to TRBJ1-2; D is perhaps TRBD1 (5 bases). Trimming took off 3 bases at V and 7 bases at J, with 15 bases between the two ends. CDR1 MDHEN and CDR2 SYDVKM come from the germline V gene. The CDR3 sequence is 14 residues long.

The rearrangement uses TRBV30 and TRBJ2-3, with TRBD1 identical over 8 bases. This CDR3 has 17 residues. Trimming removed 3 bases from V and 2 bases from J; junction bases left unmatched: 13. Per germline, CDR1 GTSNPN and CDR2 SVGIG (reference sequence). The CDR3 region is CAWSPLGGQVFTDTQYF. The CDR3 DNA reads TGTGCCTGGAGCCCCTTAGGGGGACAGGTCTTCACAGATACGCAGTATTTT.

This sequence joins TRBV7-8 and TRBJ2-7, with 8 nucleotides matching TRBD1. The CDR3 covers 17 residues. Germline V gives CDR1 SGHVS, CDR2 FQNEAQ. Trimming removed 0 bases from V and 2 bases from J; junction bases left unmatched: 9. As DNA, the CDR3 is TGTGCCAGCAGCTTAGCGACTTGGACAGGGCCCACCTACGAGCAGTACTTC. This gives the protein CASSLATWTGPTYEQYF.

The V call is TRBV11-2, the J call TRBJ1-4; no definite D call. The CDR3 is 16 amino acids. The germline CDR1 and CDR2 sequences are SGHAT and FQNNGV. V lost 5 bases and J lost 9, with 22 bases in between. CDR3 loop: CASSQGRVIERKKLFF. The CDR3 bases are TGTGCCAGCAGCCAAGGGAGGGTTATCGAGAGGAAAAAACTGTTTTTT.

The chain is built from TRBV6-4 and TRBJ2-1; TRBD2 agrees at 10 bases. With V trimmed by 0 bases and J by 4 bases, 3 bases remained unmatched. CDR3 length equals 16 residues. The germline V gene has CDR1 MRHNA and CDR2 SNTAGT. The CDR3 nucleotides are TGTGCCAGCAGTGACTCGGAACTAGCGGGGTACAATGAGCAGTTCTTC. Protein product: CASSDSELAGYNEQFF.

The chain is built from TRBV11-2 and TRBJ2-5, with 7 nucleotides matching TRBD2. The ends lost 3 bases at V and 2 bases at J; junction bases unmatched: 6. CDR3 length: 15 amino acids. Germline V gene data show CDR1 as SGHAT and CDR2 as FQNNGV. CDR3 nucleotides: TGTGCCAGCAGCTTCCAGGGCGGGGGTCAAGAGACCCAGTACTTC. It translates to CASSFQGGGQETQYF.

The V gene is TRBV9, the J gene TRBJ2-7; D remains ambiguous. This CDR3 comprises 13 residues. Between the trimmed V and J ends, which lost 0 bases and 3 bases, there was a span of 7 bases. The germline CDR1 and CDR2 sequences are SGDLS and YYNGEE. The CDR3 spells CASSVGVNYEQYF. In DNA form, the CDR3 reads TGTGCCAGCAGCGTAGGTGTCAACTACGAGCAGTACTTC.

The gene calls are TRBV10-3 and TRBJ2-5; TRBD2 matches 9 bases. The CDR3 is 15 amino acids. CDR1 is ENHRY, CDR2 SYGVKD, per germline. With V trimmed by 3 bases and J by 4 bases, 6 bases remained unmatched. The CDR3 loop is CAISELAGGVETQYF. In nucleotides, the CDR3 is TGTGCCATCAGTGAACTAGCGGGTGGGGTAGAGACCCAGTACTTC.

Comments on this clone: A read error may produce the germline difference seen at one junction end. The chain combines TRBV20-1 with TRBJ1-1; D is perhaps TRBD1 (6 bases). There are 11 residues in the CDR3. CDR1 and CDR2 (germline): DFQATT, SNEGSKA (reference sequence). The CDR3 sequence is CSAKTGTGAFF. For the CDR3, the DNA is TGCAGTGCTAAGACAGGTACTGGAGCTTTCTTT.

The V call is TRBV5-1, the J call TRBJ2-4; a weak D match, TRBD2 (6 bases). Germline V gene lookup returns CDR1 SGHRS and CDR2 YFSETQ. The CDR3 is 15 amino acids. V was shortened by 3 bases and J by 6 bases, with 16 bases between the two germline ends. This CDR3 reads CASSSGERNANIQYF. In DNA, the CDR3 is TGCGCCAGCAGCTCGGGAGAGCGGAACGCAAACATTCAGTACTTC.

The chain employs TRBV10-3 and TRBJ1-3; D not certain. With 11 bases removed from V and 3 bases from J, the gap between germline ends came to 14 bases. This CDR3 comprises 13 residues. In germline, CDR1 is ENHRY, CDR2 SYGVKD. This CDR3 is CAFPERDGNTIYF. In DNA, the CDR3 is TGTGCCTTTCCTGAGAGGGATGGAAACACCATATATTTT.

The chain carries TRBV4-3 and TRBJ2-1; maybe TRBD1 (5 bases). Germline V lookup: CDR1 LGHNA, CDR2 YSLEER. V was shortened by 0 bases and J by 4 bases, with 10 bases between the two germline ends. This CDR3 has 15 amino acids. This CDR3 reads CASSQDSTAYNEQFF. Here the CDR3 DNA reads TGCGCCAGCAGCCAAGACTCGACAGCTTACAATGAGCAGTTCTTC.

V usage is TRBV5-4 and J usage is TRBJ2-5; 7 nucleotides align to TRBD1. Germline V gives CDR1 SGHNT, CDR2 YYREEE (reference sequence). The CDR3 is 15 amino acids. V gave up 4 bases and J gave up 2 bases; unmatched junction bases: 8. The DNA for the CDR3 is TGTGCCAGCAGCCGGACAGGAGCACAACAAGAGACCCAGTACTTC. The encoded protein is CASSRTGAQQETQYF. The entire variable domain, with the rest obtained from reference TRBV5-4 and TRBJ2-5, is as follows: ETGVTQSPTHLIKTRGQQVTLRCSSQSGHNTVSWYQQALGQGPQFIFQYYREEENGRGNFPPRFSGLQFPNYSSELNVNALELDDSALYLCASSRTGAQQETQYFGPGTRLLVL.

The genes are TRBV5-1 and TRBJ2-5; 9 nucleotides agree with TRBD2. The V and J ends lost 2 bases and 2 bases, in that order; junction bases with no gene match: 7. This CDR3 spans 16 amino acids. Germline values: CDR1 SGHRS, CDR2 YFSETQ. The CDR3 reads CASSFPPSGDQETQYF. The CDR3 DNA is TGCGCCAGCAGCTTCCCACCTAGCGGGGATCAAGAGACCCAGTACTTC.

V and J are TRBV5-1 and TRBJ1-4; D call uncertain. Germline lookup yields CDR1 SGHRS and CDR2 YFSETQ. Trimming took 1 base from V and 4 from J, leaving 8 bases between them. This CDR3 is 14 amino acids long. The CDR3, as DNA: TGCGCCAGCAGCTTGACAGCAGTTAATGAAAAACTGTTTTTT. This encodes CASSLTAVNEKLFF.

The V gene is TRBV6-6, the J gene TRBJ1-1, with D unclear. Germline V lookup: CDR1 MNHNY, CDR2 SVGAGI (reference sequence). V was pared by 4 bases and J by 4 bases, with 10 bases between. This CDR3 spans 13 amino acids. CDR3 in DNA: TGTGCCAGCAGTTGGACGGCGGGCACTGAAGCTTTCTTT. Protein sequence: CASSWTAGTEAFF.

This CDR3 is CASREPGSQNTGELFF. The DNA for the CDR3 is TGTGCCAGCAGGGAACCTGGGAGTCAGAACACCGGGGAGCTGTTTTTT. The chain combines TRBV2 with TRBJ2-2; D perhaps matches TRBD2 (5 bases). There are 16 residues in the CDR3. The germline gives CDR1 SNHLY, CDR2 FYNNEI. Trimming stripped 6 bases from V and 1 base from J, with 15 bases between.